Sequencing of this T cell receptor (beta chain) was carried out in a study of response to subunit inactivated influenza vaccine. TCRdb passed the RT-PCR reads through MiXCR, listing each CDR3 protein once. This sample has more than 700,000 distinct CDR3 sequences, with about 20% found just once. The trim removed 10 bases at V and 5 bases at J, leaving 7 bases unmatched. Germline CDR1 reads SGHVS; CDR2 reads FNYEAQ. CDR3 length: 12 amino acids. This TCR derives from a man aged 45-65 years who received an inactivated influenza vaccine. The source was PBMCs from blood, collected 5 days after vaccination. The V and J genes are TRBV7-6 and TRBJ1-2, with 7 bases fitting TRBD1. The CDR3 region has the DNA TGTGCCACATACAGGGGAGGTTATGGCTACACCTTC. This translates into CATYRGGYGYTF.